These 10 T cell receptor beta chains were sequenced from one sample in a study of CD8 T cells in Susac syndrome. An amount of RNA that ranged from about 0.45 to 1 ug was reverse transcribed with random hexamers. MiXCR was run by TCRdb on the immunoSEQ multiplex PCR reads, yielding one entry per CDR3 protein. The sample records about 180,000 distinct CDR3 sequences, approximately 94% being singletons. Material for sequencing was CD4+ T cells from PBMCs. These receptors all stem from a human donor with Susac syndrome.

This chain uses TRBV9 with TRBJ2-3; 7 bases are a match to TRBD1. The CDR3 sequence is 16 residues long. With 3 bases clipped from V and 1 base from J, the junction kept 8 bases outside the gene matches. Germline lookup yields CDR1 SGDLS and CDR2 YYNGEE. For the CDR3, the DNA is TGTGCCAGCAGCGGAGGACAGGCCGGGGGCACAGATACGCAGTATTTT. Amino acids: CASSGGQAGGTDTQYF.

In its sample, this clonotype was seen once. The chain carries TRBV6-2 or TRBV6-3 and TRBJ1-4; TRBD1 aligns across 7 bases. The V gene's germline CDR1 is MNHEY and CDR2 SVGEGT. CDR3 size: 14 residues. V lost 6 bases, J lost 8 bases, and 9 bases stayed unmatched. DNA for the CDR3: TGTGCCAGCAGCACGACAGGGAGGGAGGAAAAACTGTTTTTT. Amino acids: CASSTTGREEKLFF.

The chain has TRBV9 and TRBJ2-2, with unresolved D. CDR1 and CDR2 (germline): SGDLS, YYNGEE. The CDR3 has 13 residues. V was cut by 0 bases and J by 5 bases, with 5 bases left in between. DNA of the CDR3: TGTGCCAGCAGCGTAGCAAGTACCGGGGAGCTGTTTTTT. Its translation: CASSVASTGELFF.

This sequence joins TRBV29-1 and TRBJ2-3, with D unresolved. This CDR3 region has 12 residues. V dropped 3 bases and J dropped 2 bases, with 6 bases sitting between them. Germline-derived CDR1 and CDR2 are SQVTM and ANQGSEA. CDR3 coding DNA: TGCAGCGTTGAGCAGTCCACAGATACGCAGTATTTT. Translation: CSVEQSTDTQYF.

The CDR3 bases are TGCAGTGCTAGAAAGAGCAATCAGCCCCAGCATTTT. Amino acid sequence: CSARKSNQPQHF. The V gene is TRBV20-1, the J gene TRBJ1-5; D gene unclear. The germline gives CDR1 DFQATT, CDR2 SNEGSKA (reference sequence). V was shortened by 2 bases and J by 1 base, with 3 bases between the two germline ends. The CDR3 is 12 residues long.

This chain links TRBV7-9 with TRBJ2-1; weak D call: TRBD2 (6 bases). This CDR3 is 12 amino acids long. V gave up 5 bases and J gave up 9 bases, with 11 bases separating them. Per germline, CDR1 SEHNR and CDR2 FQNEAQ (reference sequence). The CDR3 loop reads CASSRAGPEQFF. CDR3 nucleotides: TGTGCCAGCAGCCGGGCGGGGCCTGAGCAGTTCTTC.

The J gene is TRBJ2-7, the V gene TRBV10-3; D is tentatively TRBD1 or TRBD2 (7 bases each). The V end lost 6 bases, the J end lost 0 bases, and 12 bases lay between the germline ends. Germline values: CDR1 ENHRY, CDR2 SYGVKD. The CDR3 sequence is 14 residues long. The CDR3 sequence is CAIRDREGSYEQYF. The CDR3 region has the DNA TGTGCCATCAGAGACAGGGAGGGCTCCTACGAGCAGTACTTC.

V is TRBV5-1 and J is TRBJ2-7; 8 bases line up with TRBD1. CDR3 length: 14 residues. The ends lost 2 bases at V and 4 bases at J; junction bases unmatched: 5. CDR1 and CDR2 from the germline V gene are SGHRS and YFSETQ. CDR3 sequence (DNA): TGCGCCAGCAGCTTTTCAGGGGGCGCGTACGAGCAGTACTTC. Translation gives CASSFSGGAYEQYF.

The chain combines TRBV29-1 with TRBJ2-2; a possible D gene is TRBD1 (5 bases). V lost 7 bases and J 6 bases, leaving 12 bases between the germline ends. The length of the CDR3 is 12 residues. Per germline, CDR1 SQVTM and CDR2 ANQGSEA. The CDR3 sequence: CSGTKGPGELFF. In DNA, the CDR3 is TGCAGCGGCACTAAGGGGCCCGGGGAGCTGTTTTTT.

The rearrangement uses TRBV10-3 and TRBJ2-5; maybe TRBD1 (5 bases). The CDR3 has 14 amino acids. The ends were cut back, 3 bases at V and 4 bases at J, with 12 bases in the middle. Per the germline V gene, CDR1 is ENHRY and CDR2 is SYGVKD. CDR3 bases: TGTGCCATCAGTGAAGGGGCAGGGCGAGAGACCCAGTACTTC. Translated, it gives CAISEGAGRETQYF.